These 29 T cell receptor beta chains originate from one sample sequenced in a study of T cell changes during pregnancy in multiple sclerosis. TCRdb's copy holds only in-frame clones and misses some; the assay was immunoSEQ multiplex PCR. The profile shows around 80,000 clones, 90% to 95% of them singletons. The sample consisted of peripheral blood, taken before pregnancy. The receptor set was obtained from a female donor with multiple sclerosis, enrolled in a pregnancy study.

The CDR3 loop is CASSLLGSGSVGYTF. Written as DNA, the CDR3 is TGTGCCAGCAGTTTATTGGGATCAGGGTCCGTGGGCTACACCTTC. The chain has TRBV27 and TRBJ1-2; D perhaps matches TRBD1 (5 bases). The germline V and J ends were trimmed by 1 base and 8 bases, with 17 bases remaining between them. The CDR3 has 15 residues. CDR1 MNHEY and CDR2 SMNVEV come from the germline V gene (reference sequence).

The chain couples TRBV27 to TRBJ1-3; unclear D gene. Trimming cost V 6 bases and J 0 bases, with 21 bases left between them. The CDR3 is 18 residues long. Germline lookup yields CDR1 MNHEY and CDR2 SMNVEV (reference sequence). CDR3 sequence: CASSPVGTPPFSGNTIYF. CDR3 in DNA: TGTGCCAGCAGCCCAGTTGGCACACCCCCGTTCTCTGGAAACACCATATATTTT.

The count of this clone is one. The genes are TRBV5-1 and TRBJ2-3; 9 bases align to TRBD2. There are 16 residues in the CDR3. V lost 2 bases and J lost 1; bases outside the gene matches: 5. Germline values: CDR1 SGHRS, CDR2 YFSETQ. Written as DNA, the CDR3 is TGCGCCAGCAGCTTCGGACTAGCGCAAGGCACAGATACGCAGTATTTT. It codes for CASSFGLAQGTDTQYF.

The chain joins TRBV2 to TRBJ1-3; D not certain. Germline values: CDR1 SNHLY, CDR2 FYNNEI. V gave up 8 bases and J gave up 2 bases, with 10 bases separating them. This CDR3 spans 13 amino acids. The CDR3 sequence: CASRERAGNTIYF. The CDR3 DNA sequence: TGTGCCAGCCGGGAGAGAGCTGGAAACACCATATATTTT.

J is TRBJ1-5 and V is TRBV7-2; TRBD1 matches at 9 bases. This CDR3 region has 15 residues. The V segment lost 6 bases and the J segment 6 bases; nucleotides outside the gene matches: 9. The germline gives CDR1 SGHTA, CDR2 FQGNSA. This CDR3 is CASSSTGGVGQPQHF. CDR3 nucleotides: TGTGCCAGCAGTTCTACAGGGGGCGTAGGTCAGCCCCAGCATTTT.

The V gene is TRBV25-1, the J gene TRBJ1-4, with 9 nucleotides matching TRBD1. The CDR3 is made up of 14 amino acids. Germline lookup yields CDR1 MGHDK and CDR2 SYGVNS. V shed 6 bases and J 5 bases; nucleotides not matched to a gene: 4. CDR3 in DNA: TGTGCCAGCAGGGGGACAGGGTTAAATGAAAAACTGTTTTTT. This encodes CASRGTGLNEKLFF.

This rearrangement joins TRBV4-2 to TRBJ2-1, with 8 nucleotides matching TRBD2. CDR3 length equals 14 residues. Germline assignment: CDR1 LGHNA and CDR2 YNFKEQ. The junction had 11 bases not matched to a gene; V was cut back by 6 bases and J by 10 bases. DNA of the CDR3: TGTGCCAGCAGTCCGAGCGGGAGACTAGGGGAGCAGTTCTTC. As protein: CASSPSGRLGEQFF.

This clone was observed a few times. J is TRBJ2-7 and V is TRBV5-6, with D tentatively TRBD2 (5 bases). Between the trimmed V and J ends, which lost 4 bases and 4 bases, there was a span of 15 bases. The CDR3 runs to 14 residues. The V gene's germline CDR1 is SGHDT and CDR2 YYEEEE. CDR3 residues: CASSPERTTYEQYF. CDR3 nucleotide sequence: TGTGCCAGCAGCCCGGAGCGGACGACTTACGAGCAGTACTTC.

This chain links TRBV4-1 with TRBJ2-7; 10 nucleotides line up with TRBD1. Per germline, CDR1 MGHRA and CDR2 YSYEKL. V trimming: 0 bases; J trimming: 6 bases; junction bases outside the gene matches: 2. The CDR3 spans 14 residues. CDR3 DNA sequence: TGCGCCAGCAGCCAAGATGGGGACAGGGGCGAGCAGTACTTC. This encodes CASSQDGDRGEQYF.

The J gene is TRBJ2-7, the V gene TRBV6-1; maybe TRBD2 (6 bases). Per the germline V gene, CDR1 is MNHNS and CDR2 is SASEGT. The CDR3 has 14 residues. V lost 6 bases, J lost 4 bases, and 16 bases lay in between. CDR3 sequence: CASSLAPDLYEQYF. CDR3 nucleotides: TGTGCCAGCAGCCTAGCGCCGGACCTTTACGAGCAGTACTTC.

CDR3 DNA sequence: TGTGCCAGCTCATCCGCGGAGCCAGATACGCAGTATTTT. It translates to CASSSAEPDTQYF. The chain links TRBV18 to TRBJ2-3, with unresolved D. Germline V gives CDR1 KGHSH, CDR2 LQKENI. This CDR3 is 13 amino acids long. V was pared by 5 bases and J by 4 bases, with 10 bases between. The full variable domain, in which reference TRBV18 and TRBJ2-3 provide the parts outside the CDR3, is NAGVMQNPRHLVRRRGQEARLRCSPMKGHSHVYWYRQLPEEGLKFMVYLQKENIIDESGMPKERFSAEFPKEGPSILRIQQVVRGDSAAYFCASSSAEPDTQYFGPGTRLTVL.

V is TRBV7-9 and J is TRBJ2-3; 9 bases fit TRBD2. Germline V gene data show CDR1 as SEHNR and CDR2 as FQNEAQ (reference sequence). The CDR3 runs 14 residues. Trimming removed 4 bases from V and 2 bases from J; junction bases left unmatched: 1. Here the CDR3 reads CASSSSGITDTQYF. The CDR3 DNA sequence: TGTGCCAGCAGCTCTAGCGGGATCACAGATACGCAGTATTTT.

CDR3 nucleotide sequence: TGTGCCAGCAGCCCGTATGTATCGGGGTACGAGCAGTACTTC. Its protein is CASSPYVSGYEQYF. The rearrangement joins TRBV4-2 to TRBJ2-7; D might be TRBD2 (5 bases). The CDR3 length is 14 residues. Per the germline V gene, CDR1 is LGHNA and CDR2 is YNFKEQ. V gave up 4 bases and J gave up 4 bases, with 14 bases separating them.

V is TRBV2 and J is TRBJ2-3; TRBD2 matches at 10 bases. The junction had 9 bases not matched to a gene; V was cut back by 7 bases and J by 2 bases. The CDR3 consists of 16 residues. Germline CDR1 is SNHLY and CDR2 is FYNNEI. The CDR3 nucleotides read TGTGCCAGCAAGCTAGCGGGAGAGTTTAACACAGATACGCAGTATTTT. Translation: CASKLAGEFNTDTQYF.

The gene calls are TRBV19 and TRBJ1-2; 7 bases align to TRBD1. This CDR3 is built from 13 residues. J gave up 8 bases and V 3 bases, and 6 bases lay outside the gene matches. Germline CDR1 and CDR2: LNHDA and SQIVND (reference sequence). This CDR3 is CASSIDRVLGYTF. As DNA, the CDR3 is TGTGCCAGTAGTATCGACAGGGTGCTCGGCTACACCTTC.

The V gene is TRBV5-1, the J gene TRBJ2-1; 9 nucleotides agree with TRBD2. The CDR3 is 14 residues long. The J segment lost 8 bases and the V segment lost 0 bases, leaving 3 bases of the junction unmatched. CDR1 is SGHRS and CDR2 is YFSETQ in the germline V gene. The CDR3 sequence: CASSLEGGRDEQFF. CDR3 nucleotides: TGCGCCAGCAGCTTGGAGGGCGGGAGGGATGAGCAGTTCTTC.

The gene calls are TRBV19 and TRBJ2-7, with 7 bases identical to TRBD1. CDR1 is LNHDA, CDR2 SQIVND, per germline (reference sequence). V trimming: 5 bases; J trimming: 4 bases; junction bases outside the gene matches: 5. The CDR3 has 13 amino acids. The CDR3 DNA sequence: TGTGCCAGTAGTTATAGGACAGGATACGAGCAGTACTTC. It translates to CASSYRTGYEQYF.

This clone has a handful of counts. The chain uses TRBV29-1 and TRBJ2-4, with 7 bases matching TRBD2. The CDR3 extends over 12 amino acids. V dropped 5 bases and J dropped 8; count of bases not matched to a gene: 6. Per germline, CDR1 SQVTM and CDR2 ANQGSEA. Here the CDR3 DNA reads TGCAGCGTTATCCTGGGGAGGGACATTCAGTACTTC. Its translation: CSVILGRDIQYF.

This clone was observed a single time. The CDR3 sequence: CASTLGPTDTQYF. The CDR3 bases are TGTGCCAGCACCCTGGGCCCCACAGATACGCAGTATTTT. V gene TRBV5-4 combines with J gene TRBJ2-3; D ambiguous. The V end lost 6 bases, the J end lost 2 bases, and 10 bases lay between the germline ends. This CDR3 comprises 13 residues. CDR1 SGHNT and CDR2 YYREEE come from the germline V gene (reference sequence).

The V gene is TRBV19, the J gene TRBJ2-1; D possibly corresponds to TRBD2 (5 bases). Trimming stripped 5 bases from V and 5 bases from J, with 13 bases between. The germline CDR1 and CDR2 sequences are LNHDA and SQIVND (reference sequence). The CDR3 has 14 residues. Here the CDR3 reads CASSFGLNNNEQFF. The CDR3 DNA sequence: TGTGCCAGTAGTTTCGGACTGAACAACAATGAGCAGTTCTTC.

The chain uses TRBV19 and TRBJ2-2, with TRBD2 matching over 8 bases. Unmatched junction bases numbered 6, after V lost 1 base and J lost 2 bases. This CDR3 comprises 17 residues. Germline V gene data show CDR1 as LNHDA and CDR2 as SQIVND (reference sequence). As DNA, the CDR3 is TGTGCCAGTAGTATAGTCGGCCTAGCGGGTAACACCGGGGAGCTGTTTTTT. Amino acid sequence: CASSIVGLAGNTGELFF. Supplemented by reference TRBV19 and TRBJ2-2, the full variable domain reads DGGITQSPKYLFRKEGQNVTLSCEQNLNHDAMYWYRQDPGQGLRLIYYSQIVNDFQKGDIAEGYSVSREKKESFPLTVTSAQKNPTAFYLCASSIVGLAGNTGELFFGEGSRLTVL.

The V gene is TRBV28, the J gene TRBJ2-1; D is undetermined. The CDR3 spans 13 residues. The V gene's germline CDR1 is MDHEN and CDR2 SYDVKM. V lost 4 bases to trimming and J lost 7 bases, with 11 bases between them. The CDR3 region has the DNA TGTGCCAGCAGTTCCAGACTGGGTAATGAGCAGTTCTTC. Protein product: CASSSRLGNEQFF.

This clone was counted once. This sequence joins TRBV7-8 and TRBJ2-7; D may be TRBD2 (6 bases). This CDR3 has 13 residues. The V end lost 7 bases, the J end lost 4 bases, and 14 bases lay between the germline ends. Germline V lookup: CDR1 SGHVS, CDR2 FQNEAQ. The CDR3 protein is CASTGEQAYEQYF. DNA for the CDR3: TGTGCCAGCACGGGGGAACAGGCGTACGAGCAGTACTTC.

The chain combines TRBV5-5 with TRBJ2-7; TRBD1 agrees at 7 bases. Per germline, CDR1 SGHKS and CDR2 YYEKEE (reference sequence). Trimming removed 7 bases from V and 0 bases from J; junction bases left unmatched: 4. CDR3 size: 13 residues. The DNA of the CDR3 is TGTGCCAGCCTGACAGGGCCCTCCTACGAGCAGTACTTC. This translates into CASLTGPSYEQYF.

The CDR3 sequence: CASSTVLAGSGELFF. CDR3 sequence (DNA): TGTGCCAGCAGCACTGTTCTAGCGGGTTCCGGGGAGCTGTTTTTT. The rearrangement uses TRBV7-9 and TRBJ2-2, with 8 bases identical to TRBD2. The CDR3 has 15 amino acids. CDR1 is SEHNR and CDR2 is FQNEAQ in the germline V gene (reference sequence). Losses at the gene ends were 5 bases for V and 6 bases for J; bases not matched to a gene: 8.

The chain couples TRBV6-5 to TRBJ2-3, with 11 bases identical to TRBD2. V shed 6 bases, J shed 7 bases, and the junction held 6 bases outside the gene matches. The CDR3 is 14 amino acids. Per the germline V gene, CDR1 is MNHEY and CDR2 is SVGAGI. CDR3 sequence reads: CASSPGLAVNTQYF. Written as DNA, the CDR3 is TGTGCCAGCAGCCCGGGACTAGCGGTGAATACGCAGTATTTT.

This sequence joins TRBV7-2 and TRBJ2-7, with 8 bases identical to TRBD2. This CDR3 has 14 amino acids. V was clipped by 5 bases and J by 1 base; unmatched bases: 4. Germline V gene sequence: CDR1 SGHTA, CDR2 FQGNSA. The CDR3 coding sequence is TGTGCCAGCAGCCTGACTAGCGCGTCCTACGAGCAGTACTTC. This encodes CASSLTSASYEQYF.

J is TRBJ2-7 and V is TRBV5-4, with TRBD2 matching 9 bases. V lost 0 bases to trimming and J lost 5 bases; unmatched junction nucleotides: 12. The CDR3 is made up of 17 amino acids. Per germline, CDR1 SGHNT and CDR2 YYREEE (reference sequence). In DNA form, the CDR3 reads TGTGCCAGCAGCTTGGATTTAAATAGCGGGAGCGGCCACGAGCAGTACTTC. Its translation: CASSLDLNSGSGHEQYF.

CDR3 sequence (DNA): TGTGCCAGCAGCGAAACTAGCGGTCGGCGGGGTACGCAGTATTTT. As protein: CASSETSGRRGTQYF. J is TRBJ2-3 and V is TRBV9; 8 nucleotides line up with TRBD2. The CDR3 extends over 15 amino acids. With V trimmed by 3 bases and J by 8 bases, 11 bases remained unmatched. Per the germline V gene, CDR1 is SGDLS and CDR2 is YYNGEE.